The 16 T cell receptor beta chains reported below all come from one sample, sequenced in a study of blood T cell repertoires in COVID-19. Clones were read by immunoSEQ multiplex PCR, and TCRdb kept only the in-frame ones, dropping some. This sample has roughly 20,000 clones, with 83% found just once. The specimen was peripheral blood. The origin of the receptors is a human donor in a cohort sampled during active COVID-19.

The chain links TRBV18 to TRBJ2-3, with a tentative D call TRBD2 (5 bases). The CDR3 consists of 14 residues. Germline V CDR1 and CDR2: KGHSH, LQKENI. The ends were cut back, 3 bases at V and 5 bases at J, with 12 bases in the middle. This chain's CDR3 is CASSPRRIGDTQYF. The CDR3 DNA is TGTGCCAGCTCACCGCGGAGGATCGGAGATACGCAGTATTTT.

This clone was detected once. DNA of the CDR3: TGTGCCAGCAGCCAAGGAGGGAATGCTCAGCCCCAGCATTTT. This codes for CASSQGGNAQPQHF. The V gene is TRBV3-1 (or the pseudogene TRBV3-2), the J gene TRBJ1-5; D is unresolved. Germline values: CDR1 LGHDT, CDR2 YNNKEL (reference sequence). The CDR3 has 14 residues. Between the trimmed V and J ends, which lost 1 base and 6 bases, there was a span of 10 bases.

This chain joins TRBV11-3 and TRBJ2-5; D is perhaps TRBD2 (5 bases). This CDR3 has 13 amino acids. Trimming removed 9 bases from V and 1 base from J, with 12 bases in between. Germline lookup yields CDR1 SGHNT and CDR2 YENEEA. CDR3 in DNA: TGTGCCAGTTCCCGGGATCTCCAAGAGACCCAGTACTTC. This gives the protein CASSRDLQETQYF.

The chain recombines TRBV5-1 with TRBJ1-2; D might be TRBD1 (5 bases). The CDR3 is 17 residues long. Trimming removed 4 bases at V and 8 bases at J, with 27 bases between. The germline V gene encodes CDR1 SGHRS and CDR2 YFSETQ. The CDR3 here is CASSPVPQAIRDGGYTF. The CDR3 DNA follows: TGCGCCAGCAGCCCAGTCCCACAGGCTATCCGAGATGGGGGCTACACCTTC. The whole variable domain, remainder taken from reference TRBV5-1 and TRBJ1-2, is KAGVTQTPRYLIKTRGQQVTLSCSPISGHRSVSWYQQTPGQGLQFLFEYFSETQRNKGNFPGRFSGRQFSNSRSEMNVSTLELGDSALYLCASSPVPQAIRDGGYTFGSGTRLTVV.

The chain is built from TRBV18 and TRBJ2-5, with 7 bases that match TRBD1. The CDR3 is made up of 16 amino acids. Germline V gene sequence: CDR1 KGHSH, CDR2 LQKENI. Trimming at V came to 3 bases and at J to 5 bases, leaving 12 bases not matched to a gene. The CDR3 DNA is TGTGCCAGCTCACCGGTCCAGGGGGATCGGGCGGAGACCCAGTACTTC. It encodes CASSPVQGDRAETQYF.

The rearrangement joins TRBV7-9 to TRBJ2-2; D possibly corresponds to TRBD1 (6 bases). The CDR3 is made up of 15 amino acids. The V gene lost 2 bases and the J gene lost 4 bases, with 11 bases spanning the gap. Germline-derived CDR1 and CDR2 are SEHNR and FQNEAQ (reference sequence). The DNA for the CDR3 is TGTGCCAGCAGCTTAACAGGGTCCGGCACCGGGGAGCTGTTTTTT. The encoded protein is CASSLTGSGTGELFF.

This clone was counted a few times. The CDR3 DNA sequence: TGTGCCAGCAGCGTATTGGGACAGCCAAATCAGCCCCAGCATTTT. Residues: CASSVLGQPNQPQHF. V usage is TRBV9 and J usage is TRBJ1-5; TRBD1 matches at 7 bases. V was pared by 1 base and J by 4 bases, with 5 bases of the junction left unmatched. The CDR3 sequence is 15 residues long. CDR1 and CDR2 (germline): SGDLS, YYNGEE.

As DNA, the CDR3 is TGTGCCAGCAGAAGGACAGGGGGCAAGGACACTGAAGCTTTCTTT. Amino acid sequence: CASRRTGGKDTEAFF. The chain joins TRBV6-5 to TRBJ1-1; 11 bases fit TRBD1. Losses at the gene ends were 6 bases for V and 3 bases for J; bases not matched to a gene: 6. Germline V CDR1 and CDR2: MNHEY, SVGAGI. The CDR3 spans 15 residues.

The V and J genes are TRBV5-1 and TRBJ1-2, with 7 bases matching TRBD1. Germline V gives CDR1 SGHRS, CDR2 YFSETQ. The V gene end was trimmed by 4 bases and the J gene end by 6 bases; junction bases not matched to a gene: 9. The CDR3 spans 14 residues. The DNA for the CDR3 is TGCGCCAGCAGCATAGACAGGGCAAGGGATGGCTACACCTTC. It yields the protein CASSIDRARDGYTF.

The V call is TRBV3-1 (or the pseudogene TRBV3-2), the J call TRBJ1-2; weak D call: TRBD1 (6 bases). Trimming took 2 bases from V and 6 from J, leaving 13 bases between them. CDR1 and CDR2 from the germline V gene are LGHDT and YNNKEL (reference sequence). CDR3 length: 14 amino acids. The DNA of the CDR3 is TGTGCCAGCAGCCAACAGGGGTTAGGGAATGGCTACACCTTC. This translates into CASSQQGLGNGYTF.

The chain couples TRBV7-9 to TRBJ1-5, with 9 bases lining up with TRBD1. From germline, CDR1 is SEHNR and CDR2 FQNEAQ (reference sequence). Germline trimming cut 5 bases from V and 1 base from J; bases unmatched to any gene: 3. This CDR3 has 15 residues. Written as DNA, the CDR3 is TGTGCCAGCAGCAGGACAGGGGAGAGCAATCAGCCCCAGCATTTT. Protein sequence: CASSRTGESNQPQHF.

This clone turned up a few times. The chain joins TRBV4-3 to TRBJ2-3; the D is unclear. CDR3 size: 16 residues. The germline V and J ends were trimmed by 0 bases and 4 bases, with 14 bases remaining between them. Germline V gene data show CDR1 as LGHNA and CDR2 as YSLEER. CDR3: CASSQDHWNEADTQYF. The CDR3 region has the DNA TGCGCCAGCAGCCAAGATCACTGGAACGAGGCAGATACGCAGTATTTT.

The V call is TRBV28, the J call TRBJ1-1; maybe TRBD1 (6 bases). Trimming removed 10 bases at V and 2 bases at J, with 17 bases between. In germline, CDR1 is MDHEN, CDR2 SYDVKM. CDR3 length equals 14 residues. This CDR3 is CATGVLDINTEAFF. The CDR3 nucleotides are TGTGCCACAGGGGTACTGGACATTAACACTGAAGCTTTCTTT. Full variable domain (missing parts from reference TRBV28 and TRBJ1-1): DVKVTQSSRYLVKRTGEKVFLECVQDMDHENMFWYRQDPGLGLRLIYFSYDVKMKEKGDIPEGYSVSREKKERFSLILESASTNQTSMYLCATGVLDINTEAFFGQGTRLTVV.

This chain uses TRBV6-4 with TRBJ1-2; TRBD1 matches 7 bases. CDR3 size: 11 residues. J was trimmed by 4 bases and V by 11 bases; bases with no gene match: 4. Germline assignment: CDR1 MRHNA and CDR2 SNTAGT. CDR3 DNA: TGTGCCCCGACAGGGATCTATGGCTACACCTTC. Translating it yields CAPTGIYGYTF.

The V gene is TRBV5-1, the J gene TRBJ1-1, with 12 positions matching TRBD1. This CDR3 contains 19 residues. The V segment lost 1 base and the J segment 5 bases; nucleotides outside the gene matches: 15. The germline gives CDR1 SGHRS, CDR2 YFSETQ. The CDR3 protein is CASSLYGTGGFNSGTEAFF. The CDR3 nucleotides read TGCGCCAGCAGCTTGTACGGGACAGGGGGCTTCAATAGCGGTACTGAAGCTTTCTTT. The full variable domain, rest sourced from reference TRBV5-1 and TRBJ1-1, is KAGVTQTPRYLIKTRGQQVTLSCSPISGHRSVSWYQQTPGQGLQFLFEYFSETQRNKGNFPGRFSGRQFSNSRSEMNVSTLELGDSALYLCASSLYGTGGFNSGTEAFFGQGTRLTVV.

The rearrangement joins TRBV12-5 to TRBJ2-3, with 7 nucleotides matching TRBD1. The ends lost 5 bases at V and 6 bases at J; junction bases unmatched: 5. Germline V gene data show CDR1 as LGHNT and CDR2 as FRNRAP. CDR3 length equals 13 residues. CDR3 sequence: CASGLKQGDTQYF. As DNA, the CDR3 is TGTGCTAGTGGTCTTAAACAGGGGGATACGCAGTATTTT.